The text below deals with one T cell receptor (beta chain). This specimen belongs to a study of blood T cell repertoires in COVID-19. About the study: Specimens from acute and convalescent COVID-19 originated in the United States, Italy and Spain. Nucleic acid was either cDNA or gDNA, and it came from T cells, B-cell-depleted T cells, or PBMCs.

Seattle patients were enrolled while actively infected and followed longitudinally. The data were produced by immunoSEQ multiplex PCR, yet TCRdb's version contains in-frame clones alone and is incomplete. The table records roughly 440,000 clones, 88% of them present only once. The receptor's source is a woman aged 50 to 60 with COVID-19, enrolled during active disease. The sequenced material came from peripheral blood.

DNA for the CDR3: TGTGCCAGCAGCCAACCCCGAGGGACTAGCGGGGCGGAGACCCAGTACTTC. Translating gives CASSQPRGTSGAETQYF. The V and J genes are TRBV3-1 (or the pseudogene TRBV3-2) and TRBJ2-5, with 13 bases lining up with TRBD2. The CDR3 runs to 17 residues. V shed 2 bases and J 5 bases; nucleotides not matched to a gene: 8. Germline lookup yields CDR1 LGHDT and CDR2 YNNKEL (reference sequence).